The entry that follows covers one TCR beta chain sequence. The CDR3 contains 14 residues. The J segment lost 8 bases and the V segment lost 5 bases, leaving 14 bases of the junction unmatched. Germline assignment: CDR1 SQVTM and CDR2 ANQGSEA. Original processing methods: How many nucleated cells were present was estimated from reference gene primer amplification. Assay: immunoSEQ multiplex PCR; the TCRdb copy retains only in-frame clones and omits some. Clone size and V and J calls were adopted from that table, with D and trimming inferred from the DNA. Here the sample spans approximately 88,000 clones, around 80% being singletons. This sample is drawn from a study of blood T cell repertoires in COVID-19. About the study: Some COVID-19 samples were acute and others convalescent; all came from the United States, Italy and Spain. Sources were T cells, B-cell-depleted T cells, or PBMCs; the material itself was cDNA or gDNA.

This sequence originates from a woman over 75 with active or convalescent COVID-19. The chain is built from TRBV29-1 and TRBJ1-1; TRBD1 matches at 7 bases. Input material: peripheral blood. DNA of the CDR3: TGCAGCGTTCTGAACCGGGACAGCGGTCGAGAAGCTTTCTTT. Residues: CSVLNRDSGREAFF.